What follows are 22 T cell receptor beta chains derived from one specimen sequenced in a study of regulatory T cells in long-lasting Graves disease. Arm-PCR of CDR3 regions and iRepertoire HTBI primers were used to build TCR beta libraries. Each CDR3 protein gets one entry after TCRdb re-called the multiplex PCR reads with MiXCR. The sample lists approximately 690,000 distinct CDR3 sequences, roughly 30% seen once, with under 55% in the top ten. Time point defined: persistent/refractory GD, antithyroid drugs over 5 years with positive TRAb. Preparation of the TCR library used RNA extracted from PBMCs. The sample consisted of peripheral blood mononuclear cells (PBMCs), taken when the disease was refractory, from a patient treated with antithyroid drugs. The source of these receptors is a female donor with Graves disease.

This clonotype has a handful of counts. V and J are TRBV11-2 and TRBJ2-2, with no clear D. CDR1 is SGHAT, CDR2 FQNNGV, per germline. The CDR3 runs 14 residues. Between the trimmed V and J ends, which lost 1 base and 3 bases, there was a span of 6 bases. The CDR3 DNA sequence: TGTGCCAGCAGCTTAGGGGATTACACCGGGGAGCTGTTTTTT. This gives the protein CASSLGDYTGELFF.

This chain links TRBV30 with TRBJ2-1; the D is unclear. The CDR3 sequence is 15 residues long. V lost 0 bases and J 6 bases, leaving 15 bases between the germline ends. Germline CDR1 GTSNPN, CDR2 SVGIG (reference sequence). DNA of the CDR3: TGTGCCTGGAGTGTACGGAGTAGCTGGAGCAATGAGCAGTTCTTC. This translates into CAWSVRSSWSNEQFF.

The CDR3 spells CASSQEYGTANEKLFF. Here the CDR3 DNA reads TGCGCCAGCAGCCAAGAGTACGGGACGGCTAATGAAAAACTGTTTTTT. The chain joins TRBV4-1 to TRBJ1-4; D may be TRBD1 (5 bases). The CDR3 length is 16 residues. Trimming shortened V by 0 bases and J by 3 bases, and 11 bases separated the two germline ends. From germline, CDR1 is MGHRA and CDR2 YSYEKL.

The CDR3: CASSFTQTTEAFF. CDR3 coding DNA: TGTGCCAGCAGCTTTACACAAACCACTGAAGCTTTCTTT. The chain carries TRBV7-9 and TRBJ1-1; D is ambiguous. From germline, CDR1 is SEHNR and CDR2 FQNEAQ (reference sequence). Between the trimmed V and J ends, which lost 3 bases and 4 bases, there was a span of 9 bases. This CDR3 has 13 residues.

Of note for this clonotype: It may be a read error: a sequence one base away is much more abundant. This chain uses TRBV27 with TRBJ2-7; tentatively, D is TRBD2 (6 bases). The CDR3 runs to 16 residues. Germline V gene sequence: CDR1 MNHEY, CDR2 SMNVEV (reference sequence). The V and J ends lost 8 bases and 5 bases respectively, with 25 bases between them. CDR3 DNA: TGTGCCAGCGGTTCACAAGACCCGGCGGGGCTAGACGAGCAGTACTTC. Translating gives CASGSQDPAGLDEQYF.

The gene calls are TRBV5-1 and TRBJ2-2; 7 nucleotides line up with TRBD2. V shed 4 bases and J 0 bases; nucleotides not matched to a gene: 6. Germline values: CDR1 SGHRS, CDR2 YFSETQ. The CDR3 is 16 amino acids. The CDR3 here is CASSRASGPNTGELFF. CDR3 nucleotide sequence: TGCGCCAGCAGCCGGGCTAGCGGACCGAACACCGGGGAGCTGTTTTTT.

V is TRBV20-1 and J is TRBJ2-7; TRBD2 aligns across 9 bases. The CDR3 length is 13 residues. V shed 5 bases, J shed 2 bases, and the junction held 4 bases outside the gene matches. CDR1 and CDR2 from the germline V gene are DFQATT and SNEGSKA (reference sequence). The CDR3 DNA is TGCAGTGCTCGTAGCGGGAGAGCCTACGAGCAGTACTTC. It translates to CSARSGRAYEQYF.

V gene TRBV6-1 combines with J gene TRBJ1-2, with a weak D call TRBD1 (5 bases). Germline assignment: CDR1 MNHNS and CDR2 SASEGT. The CDR3 is 12 residues long. V shed 8 bases and J shed 1 base, with 8 bases lying between them. The CDR3, as DNA: TGTGCCAGCGGGGCCGTTAACTATGGCTACACCTTC. Its translation is CASGAVNYGYTF.

This clonotype was detected a few times. The V call is TRBV20-1, the J call TRBJ1-4, with D unresolved. The V gene's germline CDR1 is DFQATT and CDR2 SNEGSKA (reference sequence). V lost 0 bases, J lost 7 bases, and 12 bases lay in between. The CDR3 has 14 residues. As DNA, the CDR3 is TGCAGTGCTAGAGATGGACGCCGTGTTGAAAAACTGTTTTTT. It encodes CSARDGRRVEKLFF.

The sample holds a few counts of this clonotype. The chain uses TRBV4-1 and TRBJ1-2; D uncertain. Trimming cost V 1 base and J 6 bases, with 15 bases left between them. The germline gives CDR1 MGHRA, CDR2 YSYEKL. CDR3 length: 15 residues. The CDR3 reads CASSQVPQRRDGYTF. The CDR3 nucleotides read TGCGCCAGCAGCCAAGTACCCCAACGACGCGATGGCTACACCTTC.

This clonotype was counted between two and nine times. The CDR3 sequence is CSARDEGTSGRGIGKNIQYF. CDR3 coding DNA: TGCAGTGCTAGAGATGAGGGGACTAGCGGGAGGGGGATAGGCAAAAACATTCAGTACTTC. The J gene is TRBJ2-4, the V gene TRBV20-1; 16 bases map to TRBD2. V trimming: 0 bases; J trimming: 3 bases; junction bases outside the gene matches: 11. Looked up from germline, CDR1 is DFQATT and CDR2 is SNEGSKA (reference sequence). The CDR3 covers 20 residues.

This clonotype was counted only a few times. CDR3 sequence reads: CSVDQTGSTEAFF. CDR3 sequence (DNA): TGCAGCGTTGACCAGACAGGGAGCACTGAAGCTTTCTTT. The chain uses TRBV29-1 and TRBJ1-1; 7 positions match TRBD1. This CDR3 has 13 residues. Germline V gene sequence: CDR1 SQVTM, CDR2 ANQGSEA. J was trimmed by 4 bases and V by 3 bases; bases with no gene match: 5. The variable domain in full, completed from reference TRBV29-1 and TRBJ1-1, reads SAVISQKPSRDICQRGTSLTIQCQVDSQVTMMFWYRQQPGQSLTLIATANQGSEATYESGFVIDKFPISRPNLTFSTLTVSNMSPEDSSIYLCSVDQTGSTEAFFGQGTRLTVV.

This clonotype was observed a handful of times. The chain uses TRBV2 and TRBJ2-3, with 9 bases matching TRBD2. The CDR3 covers 13 residues. J gave up 3 bases and V 8 bases, and 3 bases lay outside the gene matches. The germline CDR1 and CDR2 sequences are SNHLY and FYNNEI. CDR3: CASQREATDTQYF. The CDR3 coding sequence is TGTGCCAGCCAGCGGGAGGCTACAGATACGCAGTATTTT.

The CDR3 DNA is TGCAGCGGGTCGGGGAACACTGAAGCTTTCTTT. It encodes CSGSGNTEAFF. This chain uses TRBV29-1 with TRBJ1-1, with no clear D. Germline CDR1 is SQVTM and CDR2 is ANQGSEA. The V end lost 7 bases, the J end lost 1 base, and 7 bases lay between the germline ends. The length of the CDR3 is 11 residues.

V usage is TRBV5-6 and J usage is TRBJ1-5; unclear D gene. With 2 bases removed from V and 0 bases from J, the gap between germline ends came to 9 bases. This CDR3 spans 15 amino acids. The germline CDR1 and CDR2 sequences are SGHDT and YYEEEE. CDR3 bases: TGTGCCAGCAGCTTCGGCAAGAATAGCAATCAGCCCCAGCATTTT. Translating it yields CASSFGKNSNQPQHF.

This chain joins TRBV28 and TRBJ1-1, with no clear D. The germline CDR1 and CDR2 sequences are MDHEN and SYDVKM. CDR3 size: 15 residues. Trimming removed 8 bases at V and 0 bases at J, with 16 bases between. The CDR3 region has the DNA TGTGCCAGCGGTTACCCTGTCAAAATGAACACTGAAGCTTTCTTT. It encodes CASGYPVKMNTEAFF.

This clonotype was counted a few times. V and J are TRBV6-2 or TRBV6-3 and TRBJ2-6, with TRBD1 matching over 7 bases. After removal of 2 bases from V and 1 base from J, the junction contained 11 bases not matched to a gene. Germline V gene data show CDR1 as MNHEY and CDR2 as SVGEGT. This CDR3 is built from 19 residues. CDR3 protein: CASSYGVGGYRSGANVLTF. DNA of the CDR3: TGTGCCAGCAGTTACGGTGTAGGGGGCTACCGTTCTGGGGCCAACGTCCTGACTTTC.

With respect to this clonotype: The conserved phenylalanine or tryptophan normally closing the CDR3 is absent here, so this likely arose from a read error. This chain joins TRBV12-3 or TRBV12-4 and TRBJ1-1; maybe TRBD1 (5 bases). The CDR3 consists of 13 residues. Trimming stripped 5 bases from V and 0 bases from J, with 7 bases between. CDR3 nucleotide sequence: TGTGCCAGCAGTCAGGGTTTGAACACTGAAGCTTTCCTT. As protein: CASSQGLNTEAFL.

Worth noting for this clonotype: At one end, the junction sequence differs from germline, possibly due to a read error. This rearrangement joins TRBV3-1 to TRBJ1-1, with no clear D. The CDR3 runs to 15 residues. The germline gives CDR1 LGHDT, CDR2 YNNKEL (reference sequence). The DNA of the CDR3 is TGTGCCTGCAGCCAGATCTCGTGGGGGAACACTGAAGCTTTCTTT. Translated, it gives CACSQISWGNTEAFF.

This clonotype has a handful of counts. V gene TRBV3-1 combines with J gene TRBJ2-5, with D unclear. The CDR3 length is 14 residues. Trimming left V 0 bases short and J 5 bases short, with 10 bases between. Germline V gives CDR1 LGHDT, CDR2 YNNKEL (reference sequence). Here the CDR3 reads CASSQDVGFETQYF. CDR3 sequence (DNA): TGTGCCAGCAGCCAAGATGTAGGGTTCGAGACCCAGTACTTC.

The chain employs TRBV27 and TRBJ2-4, with 8 bases matching TRBD1. Germline lookup yields CDR1 MNHEY and CDR2 SMNVEV (reference sequence). This CDR3 has 18 amino acids. V lost 5 bases to trimming and J lost 0 bases; unmatched junction nucleotides: 12. In DNA form, the CDR3 reads TGTGCCAGCAGTGAAGGACAGGGCCTAGCCTTAGCCAAAAACATTCAGTACTTC. Translating gives CASSEGQGLALAKNIQYF.

V gene TRBV6-5 combines with J gene TRBJ1-4; a possible D gene is TRBD1 (6 bases). This CDR3 region has 16 residues. CDR1 is MNHEY, CDR2 SVGAGI, per germline. Trimming took 4 bases from V and 8 from J, leaving 20 bases between them. CDR3 nucleotides: TGTGCCAGCAGTTTGAGTTTGGGCAGGGGAGACGAAAAACTGTTTTTT. It is translated as CASSLSLGRGDEKLFF.